The 28 T cell receptor beta chains listed next were all sequenced from one sample in a study of cytomegalovirus exposure and HLA in healthy donors. Primers for the PCR totalled 60 Vbeta and 13 Jbeta. The data were produced by immunoSEQ multiplex PCR, yet TCRdb's version contains in-frame clones alone and is incomplete. The table shows 150,000 to 200,000 clones, with about four fifths occurring only once. Source material: PBMCs. The origin of the receptors is a female donor in good health and CMV-seronegative.

The J gene is TRBJ1-4, the V gene TRBV6-1, with 9 positions matching TRBD1. Germline V gene lookup returns CDR1 MNHNS and CDR2 SASEGT. The trim removed 3 bases at V and 7 bases at J, leaving 6 bases unmatched. There are 15 residues in the CDR3. In nucleotides, the CDR3 is TGTGCCAGCAGTGATACAGGGGGCGCAGGTGAAAAACTGTTTTTT. Translating gives CASSDTGGAGEKLFF.

This chain links TRBV6-5 with TRBJ2-1; D unresolved. V lost 6 bases to trimming and J lost 10 bases, with 10 bases between them. CDR1 and CDR2 from the germline V gene are MNHEY and SVGAGI. The CDR3 is made up of 11 amino acids. The CDR3 region is CASRHLGEQFF. The CDR3 coding sequence is TGTGCCAGCAGACATCTCGGGGAGCAGTTCTTC.

The chain has TRBV7-8 and TRBJ1-2; D uncertain. In germline, CDR1 is SGHVS, CDR2 FQNEAQ. The CDR3 is 15 amino acids. Trimming took 4 bases from V and 3 from J, leaving 15 bases between them. This CDR3 is CASSSLMSPYYGYTF. CDR3 nucleotide sequence: TGTGCCAGCAGCTCACTTATGAGCCCCTACTATGGCTACACCTTC.

V gene TRBV2 combines with J gene TRBJ2-1; D is perhaps TRBD1 (5 bases). This CDR3 contains 12 residues. Between the trimmed V and J ends, which lost 6 bases and 8 bases, there was a span of 11 bases. Germline CDR1 reads SNHLY; CDR2 reads FYNNEI. Written as DNA, the CDR3 is TGTGCCAGCAGACCTCAGGGCTATGAGCAGTTCTTC. Translating gives CASRPQGYEQFF.

V is TRBV5-5 and J is TRBJ2-7; D is perhaps TRBD2 (7 bases). CDR3 length: 14 residues. The germline CDR1 and CDR2 sequences are SGHKS and YYEKEE (reference sequence). Trimming took 4 bases from V and 6 from J, leaving 17 bases between them. This chain's CDR3 is CASSVGAGAGEQYF. In nucleotides, the CDR3 is TGTGCCAGCAGCGTGGGGGCGGGAGCTGGCGAGCAGTACTTC.

Only one count was recorded for this clone. The V call is TRBV6-1, the J call TRBJ1-2; 7 bases agree with TRBD1. CDR1 and CDR2 (germline): MNHNS, SASEGT. This CDR3 has 16 amino acids. Trimming at V came to 2 bases and at J to 6 bases, leaving 12 bases not matched to a gene. CDR3 in amino acids: CASSESRGGAFHGYTF. The CDR3 bases are TGTGCCAGCAGTGAAAGTAGAGGGGGCGCTTTCCATGGCTACACCTTC.

The chain recombines TRBV15 with TRBJ2-5, with 11 positions matching TRBD1. This CDR3 contains 18 residues. Losses at the gene ends were 2 bases for V and 4 bases for J; bases not matched to a gene: 12. Germline loops: CDR1 LNHNV, CDR2 YYDKDF (reference sequence). Here the CDR3 reads CATSRPGTGGLNGETQYF. For the CDR3, the DNA is TGTGCCACCAGCAGACCCGGGACAGGGGGACTTAACGGAGAGACCCAGTACTTC. Using reference TRBV15 and TRBJ2-5 for the parts outside the CDR3, the full variable domain is DAMVIQNPRYQVTQFGKPVTLSCSQTLNHNVMYWYQQKSSQAPKLLFHYYDKDFNNEADTPDNFQSRRPNTSFCFLDIRSPGLGDTAMYLCATSRPGTGGLNGETQYFGPGTRLLVL.

V gene TRBV5-4 combines with J gene TRBJ2-1, with 10 bases aligning to TRBD2. Germline lookup yields CDR1 SGHNT and CDR2 YYREEE (reference sequence). This CDR3 has 14 amino acids. V lost 4 bases to trimming and J lost 10 bases; unmatched junction nucleotides: 8. The CDR3 protein is CASSVGLAQGEQFF. Here the CDR3 DNA reads TGTGCCAGCAGCGTGGGACTAGCGCAAGGGGAGCAGTTCTTC.

This clone has a handful of counts. The J gene is TRBJ2-3, the V gene TRBV27; no reliable D call. Germline CDR1 reads MNHEY; CDR2 reads SMNVEV (reference sequence). CDR3 size: 13 residues. The V end lost 0 bases, the J end lost 6 bases, and 7 bases lay between the germline ends. The CDR3: CASSLSALDTQYF. The CDR3 nucleotides read TGTGCCAGCAGTTTATCGGCCCTGGATACGCAGTATTTT.

The rearrangement links TRBV4-1 to TRBJ2-7; 10 bases map to TRBD2. This CDR3 has 15 residues. V shed 2 bases, J shed 3 bases, and the junction held 4 bases outside the gene matches. Germline V gene sequence: CDR1 MGHRA, CDR2 YSYEKL. The CDR3 spells CASSQPGTSVYEQYF. The DNA of the CDR3 is TGCGCCAGCAGCCAACCCGGGACTAGCGTCTACGAGCAGTACTTC.

CDR3 loop: CASSTLPGQGEETQYF. CDR3 nucleotide sequence: TGTGCCAGTAGTACCCTACCGGGACAGGGCGAAGAGACCCAGTACTTC. This chain connects TRBV19 to TRBJ2-5; TRBD1 aligns across 9 bases. Per germline, CDR1 LNHDA and CDR2 SQIVND (reference sequence). The CDR3 runs to 16 residues. The J segment lost 3 bases and the V segment lost 4 bases, leaving 9 bases of the junction unmatched.

The chain is built from TRBV27 and TRBJ1-2; D is possibly TRBD1 (6 bases). Per germline, CDR1 MNHEY and CDR2 SMNVEV (reference sequence). This CDR3 is built from 13 residues. V lost 6 bases, J lost 7 bases, and 15 bases lay in between. CDR3 amino acids: CASRSHDRPGYTF. CDR3 sequence (DNA): TGTGCCAGCAGGTCTCATGACAGGCCTGGCTACACCTTC.

The rearrangement joins TRBV5-1 to TRBJ2-7; 9 positions match TRBD1. J gave up 1 base and V 0 bases, and 2 bases lay outside the gene matches. The CDR3 is made up of 15 amino acids. Germline-derived CDR1 and CDR2 are SGHRS and YFSETQ. CDR3 DNA: TGCGCCAGCAGCTTGGGACAGGGGGTTTCCTACGAGCAGTACTTC. Translated, it gives CASSLGQGVSYEQYF.

About this clone itself: At one boundary the junction diverges from the germline segment, which might be a read error. The chain joins TRBV7-7 to TRBJ1-1; no clear D. Germline CDR1 and CDR2: SSHAT and FNYEAQ (reference sequence). CDR3 length equals 13 residues. This CDR3 is CASSLTGDTEAFF. The DNA for the CDR3 is TGTGCTAGCAGCTTGACTGGAGACACTGAAGCTTTCTTT.

This chain connects TRBV11-3 to TRBJ2-3; 8 positions match TRBD2. V lost 5 bases to trimming and J lost 8 bases; unmatched junction nucleotides: 9. In germline, CDR1 is SGHNT, CDR2 YENEEA. This CDR3 spans 14 amino acids. CDR3 DNA: TGTGCCAGCAGCCTCGGGAGGGGTATGGCTACGCAGTATTTT. Protein: CASSLGRGMATQYF.

The chain has TRBV6-5 and TRBJ2-5, with TRBD1 matching 10 bases. With V trimmed by 3 bases and J by 2 bases, 3 bases remained unmatched. The CDR3 is made up of 15 amino acids. Germline-derived CDR1 and CDR2 are MNHEY and SVGAGI. CDR3: CASSYRGQGQETQYF. In DNA form, the CDR3 reads TGTGCCAGCAGTTATCGGGGACAGGGGCAAGAGACCCAGTACTTC.

CDR3 nucleotide sequence: TGTGCCAGCAGCGCCCGGACAGGGGACGGCTACACCTTC. Its translation is CASSARTGDGYTF. The chain employs TRBV7-2 and TRBJ1-2, with TRBD1 matching 9 bases. The CDR3 length is 13 residues. Unmatched junction bases numbered 6, after V lost 5 bases and J lost 8 bases. Germline CDR1 and CDR2: SGHTA and FQGNSA.

The chain links TRBV15 to TRBJ1-5; unclear D gene. Germline CDR1 reads LNHNV; CDR2 reads YYDKDF (reference sequence). The CDR3 is made up of 15 amino acids. The ends were cut back, 0 bases at V and 3 bases at J, with 9 bases in the middle. CDR3 sequence (DNA): TGTGCCACCAGCAGAGATTTGAGGCACAATCAGCCCCAGCATTTT. Protein product: CATSRDLRHNQPQHF.

The V gene is TRBV7-2, the J gene TRBJ2-3, with 7 bases lining up with TRBD2. V gave up 7 bases and J gave up 0 bases; unmatched junction bases: 10. The germline V gene encodes CDR1 SGHTA and CDR2 FQGNSA. CDR3 length: 16 amino acids. This CDR3 is CASTSRAGASTDTQYF. The CDR3 DNA follows: TGTGCCAGCACCTCAAGGGCGGGAGCTAGCACAGATACGCAGTATTTT.

In DNA, the CDR3 is TGCGCCAGCAGCTTGCGGACAGGGGGTAATTCACCCCTCCACTTT. Protein product: CASSLRTGGNSPLHF. This chain connects TRBV5-1 to TRBJ1-6; 10 bases align to TRBD1. The CDR3 has 15 amino acids. Trimming cost V 1 base and J 6 bases; bases outside gene matches: 1. Germline CDR1 and CDR2: SGHRS and YFSETQ.

V usage is TRBV4-1 and J usage is TRBJ2-3, with D perhaps TRBD1 (6 bases). V lost 0 bases and J lost 2, with 15 bases in between. This CDR3 comprises 17 residues. Per the germline V gene, CDR1 is MGHRA and CDR2 is YSYEKL. CDR3 amino acids: CASSQELGQGNTDTQYF. As DNA, the CDR3 is TGCGCCAGCAGCCAAGAGTTAGGGCAGGGGAACACAGATACGCAGTATTTT.

This clone has just a few counts. The chain has TRBV10-3 and TRBJ1-5; TRBD1 matches 10 bases. CDR1 and CDR2 from the germline V gene are ENHRY and SYGVKD. The CDR3 spans 14 residues. The trim removed 3 bases at V and 10 bases at J, leaving 6 bases unmatched. As DNA, the CDR3 is TGTGCCATCAGTGACGGGACAGGGGAGCGACCCCAGCATTTT. Translated, it gives CAISDGTGERPQHF.

V gene TRBV27 combines with J gene TRBJ1-5; D remains unclear. The CDR3 loop spans 14 amino acids. Germline lookup yields CDR1 MNHEY and CDR2 SMNVEV (reference sequence). V lost 1 base, J lost 4 bases, and 8 bases lay in between. The DNA of the CDR3 is TGTGCCAGCAGTTTATATTCCGGGAATCAGCCCCAGCATTTT. As protein: CASSLYSGNQPQHF.

The chain recombines TRBV5-1 with TRBJ2-7; 10 bases line up with TRBD1. Germline CDR1 and CDR2: SGHRS and YFSETQ. The CDR3 has 16 residues. V was clipped by 3 bases and J by 4 bases; unmatched bases: 10. CDR3 sequence (DNA): TGCGCCAGCAGCTGGGCACTGGACAGGGGGTTATACGAGCAGTACTTC. It yields the protein CASSWALDRGLYEQYF.

The chain carries TRBV5-6 and TRBJ2-1; maybe TRBD2 (6 bases). The V gene lost 4 bases and the J gene lost 5 bases, with 13 bases spanning the gap. Germline V gene sequence: CDR1 SGHDT, CDR2 YYEEEE. The CDR3 runs to 14 residues. The CDR3 nucleotides read TGTGCCAGCAGCCCCCTCGGGGGAGACAATGAGCAGTTCTTC. Amino acid sequence: CASSPLGGDNEQFF. The full variable domain, its missing parts supplied by reference TRBV5-6 and TRBJ2-1, is DAGVTQSPTHLIKTRGQQVTLRCSPKSGHDTVSWYQQALGQGPQFIFQYYEEEERQRGNFPDRFSGHQFPNYSSELNVNALLLGDSALYLCASSPLGGDNEQFFGPGTRLTVL.

This clone was observed a handful of times. The chain couples TRBV28 to TRBJ2-5; TRBD2 agrees at 7 bases. The CDR3 covers 15 residues. The germline CDR1 and CDR2 sequences are MDHEN and SYDVKM. V lost 3 bases, J lost 1 base, and 5 bases stayed unmatched. The CDR3 region has the DNA TGTGCCAGCAGTTTTCTGTCTAGCGGCCAAGAGACCCAGTACTTC. It translates to CASSFLSSGQETQYF.

The gene calls are TRBV5-1 and TRBJ2-6; D is unclear. There are 15 residues in the CDR3. Germline CDR1 reads SGHRS; CDR2 reads YFSETQ. V was clipped by 4 bases and J by 0 bases, with 8 bases between them. CDR3 sequence: CASSPGDSGANVLTF. The CDR3 coding sequence is TGCGCCAGCAGCCCAGGCGACTCTGGGGCCAACGTCCTGACTTTC.

This chain links TRBV5-1 with TRBJ2-7; D may be TRBD1 (6 bases). V gave up 1 base and J gave up 5 bases, with 10 bases separating them. The CDR3 length is 13 residues. Germline V lookup: CDR1 SGHRS, CDR2 YFSETQ. The CDR3 protein is CASSLLQGNEQYF. The CDR3 coding sequence is TGCGCCAGCAGCTTGCTACAGGGCAACGAGCAGTACTTC.